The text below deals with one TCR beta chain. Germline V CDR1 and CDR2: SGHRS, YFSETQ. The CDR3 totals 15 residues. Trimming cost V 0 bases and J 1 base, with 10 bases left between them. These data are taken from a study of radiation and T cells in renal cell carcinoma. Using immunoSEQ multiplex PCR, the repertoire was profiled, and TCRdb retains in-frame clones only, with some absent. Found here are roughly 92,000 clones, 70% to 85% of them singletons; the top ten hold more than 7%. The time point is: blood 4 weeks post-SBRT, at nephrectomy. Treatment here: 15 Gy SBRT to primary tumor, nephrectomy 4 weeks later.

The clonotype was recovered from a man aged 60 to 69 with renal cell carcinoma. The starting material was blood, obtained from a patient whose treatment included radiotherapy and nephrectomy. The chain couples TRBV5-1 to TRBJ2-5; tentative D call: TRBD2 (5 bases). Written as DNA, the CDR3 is TGCGCCAGCAGCTTGGAGGCTAGCTTCCAAGAGACCCAGTACTTC. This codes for CASSLEASFQETQYF.